This T cell receptor (beta chain) derives from a study of identical twins. TCRdb fed the 5' RACE reads into MiXCR, producing one record per CDR3 protein. The sample has 500,000 or so distinct CDR3 sequences, roughly an eighth seen once; the top ten hold approximately 0.9%. As concerns this clonotype: Antigen unknown.

Notes on the study in general: The analysis was cross-sectional rather than longitudinal within donors.

The CDR3 has 14 amino acids. Germline lookup yields CDR1 SNHLY and CDR2 FYNNEI. The germline V and J ends were trimmed by 2 bases and 6 bases, with 10 bases remaining between them. Separately, the same data were catalogued under a study of yellow fever vaccine responses in identical twins.

This TCR was recovered from a woman between 18 and 29 years old in good health. The chain uses TRBV2 and TRBJ2-2; either TRBD1 or TRBD2 may supply D (5 bases each). Sequencing was carried out using CD4+ T cells sorted from blood. The CDR3 DNA follows: TGTGCCAGCAGTGAAACTAGGGGTGCCGGGGAGCTGTTTTTT. Its protein is CASSETRGAGELFF.